The subject of this entry is one T cell receptor beta chain. The sample is drawn from a study of cytomegalovirus exposure and HLA in healthy donors. PCR amplification relied on 60 Vbeta primers (plus 13 Jbeta primers). The table came from immunoSEQ multiplex PCR; TCRdb's copy has only in-frame clones and leaves some out. The data show 40,000 to 55,000 clones, with around 82% seen just once and about 2.3% held by the top ten. V gave up 6 bases and J gave up 3 bases, with 6 bases separating them. CDR3 size: 12 residues. From germline, CDR1 is SGDLS and CDR2 YYNGEE. The sample taken for sequencing was PBMCs. The sequence came from a boy aged 5-17 years in good health and CMV-seropositive. The V and J genes are TRBV9 and TRBJ2-2; no clear D gene. The CDR3 region is CASNRDTGELFF. DNA of the CDR3: TGTGCCAGCAATAGAGACACCGGGGAGCTGTTTTTT.